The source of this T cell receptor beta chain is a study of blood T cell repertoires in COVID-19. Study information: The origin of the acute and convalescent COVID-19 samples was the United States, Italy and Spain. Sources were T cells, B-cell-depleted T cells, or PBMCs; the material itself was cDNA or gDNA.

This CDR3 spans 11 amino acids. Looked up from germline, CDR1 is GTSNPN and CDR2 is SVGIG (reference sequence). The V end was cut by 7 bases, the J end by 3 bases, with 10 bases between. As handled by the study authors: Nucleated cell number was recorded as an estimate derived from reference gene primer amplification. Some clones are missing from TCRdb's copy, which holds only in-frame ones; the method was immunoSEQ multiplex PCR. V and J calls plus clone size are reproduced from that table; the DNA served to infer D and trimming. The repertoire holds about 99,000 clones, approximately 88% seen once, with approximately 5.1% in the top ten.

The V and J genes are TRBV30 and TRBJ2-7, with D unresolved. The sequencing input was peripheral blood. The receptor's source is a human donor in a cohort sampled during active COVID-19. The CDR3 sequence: CAYQTGYEQYF. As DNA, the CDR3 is TGTGCCTACCAGACTGGCTACGAGCAGTACTTC.